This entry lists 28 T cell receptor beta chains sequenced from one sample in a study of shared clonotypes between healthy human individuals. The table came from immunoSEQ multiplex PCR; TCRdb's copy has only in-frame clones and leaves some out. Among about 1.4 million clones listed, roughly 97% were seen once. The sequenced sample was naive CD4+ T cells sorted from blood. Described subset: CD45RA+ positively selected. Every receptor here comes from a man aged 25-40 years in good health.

DNA of the CDR3: TGTGCCAGCAGTGCGGGACTAGCGGGAAGAACCGGGGAGCTGTTTTTT. The encoded protein is CASSAGLAGRTGELFF. V and J are TRBV9 and TRBJ2-2; 13 nucleotides agree with TRBD2. The CDR3 extends over 16 amino acids. With V trimmed by 5 bases and J by 5 bases, 6 bases remained unmatched. Germline V lookup: CDR1 SGDLS, CDR2 YYNGEE. Variable domain in full (rest from reference TRBV9 and TRBJ2-2): DSGVTQTPKHLITATGQRVTLRCSPRSGDLSVYWYQQSLDQGLQFLIQYYNGEERAKGNILERFSAQQFPDLHSELNLSSLELGDSALYFCASSAGLAGRTGELFFGEGSRLTVL.

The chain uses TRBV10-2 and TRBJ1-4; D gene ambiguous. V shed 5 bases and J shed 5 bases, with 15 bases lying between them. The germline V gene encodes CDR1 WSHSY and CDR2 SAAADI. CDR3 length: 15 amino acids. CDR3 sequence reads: CASSRLHLLNEKLFF. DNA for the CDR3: TGCGCCAGCAGTAGACTTCACCTGCTGAATGAAAAACTGTTTTTT.

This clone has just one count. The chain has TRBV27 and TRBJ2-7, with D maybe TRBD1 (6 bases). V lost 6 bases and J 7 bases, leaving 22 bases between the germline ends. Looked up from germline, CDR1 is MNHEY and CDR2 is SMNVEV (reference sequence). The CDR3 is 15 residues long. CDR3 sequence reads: CASRVSVGALGEQYF. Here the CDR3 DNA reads TGTGCCAGCAGGGTTTCCGTGGGGGCCCTGGGGGAGCAGTACTTC.

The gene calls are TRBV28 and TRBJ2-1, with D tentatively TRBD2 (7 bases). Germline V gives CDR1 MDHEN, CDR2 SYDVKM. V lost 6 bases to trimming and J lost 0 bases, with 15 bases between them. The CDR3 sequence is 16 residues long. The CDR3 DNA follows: TGTGCCAGCAGCACCCGGGGGGCGATCTCCTACAATGAGCAGTTCTTC. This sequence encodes CASSTRGAISYNEQFF. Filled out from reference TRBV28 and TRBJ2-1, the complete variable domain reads DVKVTQSSRYLVKRTGEKVFLECVQDMDHENMFWYRQDPGLGLRLIYFSYDVKMKEKGDIPEGYSVSREKKERFSLILESASTNQTSMYLCASSTRGAISYNEQFFGPGTRLTVL.

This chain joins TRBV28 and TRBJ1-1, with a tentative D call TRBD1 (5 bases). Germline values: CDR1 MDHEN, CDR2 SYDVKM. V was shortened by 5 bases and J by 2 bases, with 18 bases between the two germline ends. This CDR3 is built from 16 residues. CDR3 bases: TGTGCCAGCAGTGCCAACGCGTGGGGGGAAAACACTGAAGCTTTCTTT. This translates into CASSANAWGENTEAFF.

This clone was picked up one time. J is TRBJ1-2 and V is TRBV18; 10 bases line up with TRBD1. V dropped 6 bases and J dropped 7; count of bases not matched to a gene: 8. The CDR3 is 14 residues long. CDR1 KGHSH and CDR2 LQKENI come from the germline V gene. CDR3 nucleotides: TGTGCCAGCTCTCAGGGACAGGGGACCACTGGCTACACCTTC. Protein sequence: CASSQGQGTTGYTF.

The CDR3 coding sequence is TGTGCCAGCAGCGGACAGGGGACGGGCAATGAGCAGTTCTTC. Protein sequence: CASSGQGTGNEQFF. The chain links TRBV6-4 to TRBJ2-1, with 9 bases fitting TRBD1. This CDR3 has 14 amino acids. The germline V gene encodes CDR1 MRHNA and CDR2 SNTAGT. The junction had 6 bases not matched to a gene; V was cut back by 6 bases and J by 6 bases.

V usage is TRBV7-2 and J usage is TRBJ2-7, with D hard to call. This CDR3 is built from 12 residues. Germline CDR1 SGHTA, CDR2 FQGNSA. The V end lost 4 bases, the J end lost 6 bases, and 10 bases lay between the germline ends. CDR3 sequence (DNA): TGTGCCAGCAGCTCCCTGAATCTCGAGCAGTACTTC. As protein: CASSSLNLEQYF.

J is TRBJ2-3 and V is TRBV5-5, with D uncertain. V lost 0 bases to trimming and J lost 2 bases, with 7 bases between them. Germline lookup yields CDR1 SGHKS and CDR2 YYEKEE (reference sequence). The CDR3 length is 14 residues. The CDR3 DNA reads TGTGCCAGCAGCTTGGACAGCTACACAGATACGCAGTATTTT. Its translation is CASSLDSYTDTQYF.

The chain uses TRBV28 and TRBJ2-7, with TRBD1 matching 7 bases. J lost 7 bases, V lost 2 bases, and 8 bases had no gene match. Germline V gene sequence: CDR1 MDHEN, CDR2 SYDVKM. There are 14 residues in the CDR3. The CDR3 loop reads CASSLMGTAVEQYF. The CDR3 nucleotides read TGTGCCAGCAGTTTAATGGGGACAGCGGTGGAGCAGTACTTC.

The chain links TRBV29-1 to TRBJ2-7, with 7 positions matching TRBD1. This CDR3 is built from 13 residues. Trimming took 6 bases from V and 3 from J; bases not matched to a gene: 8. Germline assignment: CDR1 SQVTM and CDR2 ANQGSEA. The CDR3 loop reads CSVIDRESYEQYF. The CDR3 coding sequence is TGCAGCGTGATCGACAGGGAGAGCTACGAGCAGTACTTC.

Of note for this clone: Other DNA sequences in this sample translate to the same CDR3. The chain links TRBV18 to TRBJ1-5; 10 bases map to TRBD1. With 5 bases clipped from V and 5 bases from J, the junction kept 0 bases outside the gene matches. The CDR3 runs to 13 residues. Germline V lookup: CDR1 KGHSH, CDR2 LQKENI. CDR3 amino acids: CASSGQGDQPQHF. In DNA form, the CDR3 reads TGTGCCAGCTCAGGACAGGGGGATCAGCCCCAGCATTTT.

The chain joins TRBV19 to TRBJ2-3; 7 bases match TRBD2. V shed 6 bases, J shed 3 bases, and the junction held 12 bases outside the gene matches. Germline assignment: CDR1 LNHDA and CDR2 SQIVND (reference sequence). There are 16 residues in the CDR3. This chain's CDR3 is CASRSTSPTTTDTQYF. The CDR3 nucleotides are TGTGCCAGTAGGTCGACTAGCCCCACGACTACAGATACGCAGTATTTT.

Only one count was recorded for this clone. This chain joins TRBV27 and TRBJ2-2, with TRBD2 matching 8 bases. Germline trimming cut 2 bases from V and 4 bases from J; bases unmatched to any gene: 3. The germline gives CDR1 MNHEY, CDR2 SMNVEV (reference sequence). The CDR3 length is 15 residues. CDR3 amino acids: CASSLGGRSTGELFF. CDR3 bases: TGTGCCAGCAGTTTAGGCGGGAGGAGCACCGGGGAGCTGTTTTTT.

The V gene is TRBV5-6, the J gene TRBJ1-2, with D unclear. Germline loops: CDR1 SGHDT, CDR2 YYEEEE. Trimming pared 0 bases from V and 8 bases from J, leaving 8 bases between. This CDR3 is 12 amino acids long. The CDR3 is CASSLEAEGYTF. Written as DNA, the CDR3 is TGTGCCAGCAGCTTGGAGGCAGAAGGCTACACCTTC.

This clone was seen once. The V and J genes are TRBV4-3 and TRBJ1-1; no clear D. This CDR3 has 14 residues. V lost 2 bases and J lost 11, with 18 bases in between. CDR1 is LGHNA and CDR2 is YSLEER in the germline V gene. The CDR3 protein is CASSQSPFSGNAFF. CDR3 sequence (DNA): TGCGCCAGCAGCCAATCTCCGTTTTCGGGGAATGCTTTCTTT.

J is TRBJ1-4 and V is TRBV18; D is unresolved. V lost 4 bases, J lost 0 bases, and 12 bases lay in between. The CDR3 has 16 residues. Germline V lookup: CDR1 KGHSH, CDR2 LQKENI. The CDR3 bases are TGTGCCAGCTCACTAAAACAGTTTGCAACTAATGAAAAACTGTTTTTT. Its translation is CASSLKQFATNEKLFF.

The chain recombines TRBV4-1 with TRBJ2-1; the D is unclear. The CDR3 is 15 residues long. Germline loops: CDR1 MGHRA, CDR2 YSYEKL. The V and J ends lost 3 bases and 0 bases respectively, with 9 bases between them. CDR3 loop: CASSQPTGSYNEQFF. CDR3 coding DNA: TGCGCCAGCAGCCAGCCAACGGGCTCCTACAATGAGCAGTTCTTC.

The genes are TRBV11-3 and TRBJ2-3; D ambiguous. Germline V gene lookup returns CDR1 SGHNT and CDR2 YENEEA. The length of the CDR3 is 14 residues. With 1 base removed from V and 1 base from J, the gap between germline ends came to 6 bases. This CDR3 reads CASSLAEGTDTQYF. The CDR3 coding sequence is TGTGCCAGCAGCTTAGCAGAGGGCACAGATACGCAGTATTTT.

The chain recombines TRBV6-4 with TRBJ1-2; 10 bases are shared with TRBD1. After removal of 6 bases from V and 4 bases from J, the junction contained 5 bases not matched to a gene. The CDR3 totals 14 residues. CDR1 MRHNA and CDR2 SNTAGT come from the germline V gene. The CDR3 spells CASRAGQGGYGYTF. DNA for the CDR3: TGTGCCAGCAGGGCCGGACAGGGGGGCTATGGCTACACCTTC.

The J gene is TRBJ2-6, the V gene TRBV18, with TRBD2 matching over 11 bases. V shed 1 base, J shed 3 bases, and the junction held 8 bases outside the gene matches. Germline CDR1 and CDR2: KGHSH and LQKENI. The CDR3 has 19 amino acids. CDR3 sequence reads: CASSPLTSGRGSGANVLTF. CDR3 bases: TGTGCCAGCTCACCACTTACTAGCGGGAGAGGTAGTGGGGCCAACGTCCTGACTTTC.

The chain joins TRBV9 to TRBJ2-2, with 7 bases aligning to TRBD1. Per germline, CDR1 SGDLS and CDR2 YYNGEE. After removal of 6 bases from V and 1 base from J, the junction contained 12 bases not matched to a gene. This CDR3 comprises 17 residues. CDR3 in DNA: TGTGCCAGCATCCGTGGCCCGGACAGGATGAACACCGGGGAGCTGTTTTTT. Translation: CASIRGPDRMNTGELFF.

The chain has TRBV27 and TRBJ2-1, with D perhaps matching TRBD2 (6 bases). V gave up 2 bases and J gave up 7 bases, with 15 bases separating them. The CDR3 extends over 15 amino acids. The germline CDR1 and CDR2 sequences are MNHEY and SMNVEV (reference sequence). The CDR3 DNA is TGTGCCAGCAGTTTACGGGATTTCGGGAGTAATGAGCAGTTCTTC. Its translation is CASSLRDFGSNEQFF.

Here the CDR3 reads CSGTGQGNYEQYF. The CDR3 DNA sequence: TGCAGCGGGACGGGACAGGGGAACTACGAGCAGTACTTC. This chain joins TRBV29-1 and TRBJ2-7, with 10 nucleotides matching TRBD1. The CDR3 extends over 13 amino acids. J was trimmed by 3 bases and V by 7 bases; bases with no gene match: 6. Per the germline V gene, CDR1 is SQVTM and CDR2 is ANQGSEA.

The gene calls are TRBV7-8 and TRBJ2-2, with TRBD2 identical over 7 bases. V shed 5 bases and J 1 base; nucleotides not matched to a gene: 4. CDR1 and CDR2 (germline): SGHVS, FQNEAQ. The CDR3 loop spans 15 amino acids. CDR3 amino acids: CASSQAGLNTGELFF. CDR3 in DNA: TGTGCCAGCAGCCAAGCGGGGTTGAACACCGGGGAGCTGTTTTTT.

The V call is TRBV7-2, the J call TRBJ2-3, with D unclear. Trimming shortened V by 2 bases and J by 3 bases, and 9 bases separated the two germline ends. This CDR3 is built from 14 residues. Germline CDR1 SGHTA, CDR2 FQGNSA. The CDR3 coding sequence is TGTGCCAGCAGCTTATTCCCCCTGACAGATACGCAGTATTTT. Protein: CASSLFPLTDTQYF.

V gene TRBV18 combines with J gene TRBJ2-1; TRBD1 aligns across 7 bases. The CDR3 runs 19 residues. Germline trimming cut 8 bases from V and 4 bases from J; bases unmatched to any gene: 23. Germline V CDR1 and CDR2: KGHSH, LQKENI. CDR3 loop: CASAQTGHLLRGVYNEQFF. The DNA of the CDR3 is TGTGCCAGCGCCCAGACAGGGCACCTACTGCGCGGAGTTTACAATGAGCAGTTCTTC.

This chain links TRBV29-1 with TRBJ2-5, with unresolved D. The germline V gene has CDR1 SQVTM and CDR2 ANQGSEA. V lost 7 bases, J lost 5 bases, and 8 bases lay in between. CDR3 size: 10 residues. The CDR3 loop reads CSALGETQYF. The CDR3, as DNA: TGCAGCGCTCTAGGGGAGACCCAGTACTTC.